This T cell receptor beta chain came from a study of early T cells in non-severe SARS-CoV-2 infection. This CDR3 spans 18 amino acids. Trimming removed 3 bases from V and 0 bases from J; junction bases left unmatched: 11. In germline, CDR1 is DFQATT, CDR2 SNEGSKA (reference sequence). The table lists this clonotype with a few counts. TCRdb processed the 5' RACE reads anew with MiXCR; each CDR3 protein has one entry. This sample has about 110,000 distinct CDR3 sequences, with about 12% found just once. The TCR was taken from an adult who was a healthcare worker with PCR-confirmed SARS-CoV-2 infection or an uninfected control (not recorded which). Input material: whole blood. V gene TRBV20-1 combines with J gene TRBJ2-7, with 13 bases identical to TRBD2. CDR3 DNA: TGCAGTGCTAGCTCAGTCGTCGGGACTAGCGGGATCTCCTACGAGCAGTACTTC. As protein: CSASSVVGTSGISYEQYF.